This entry describes one T cell receptor beta chain. Its target is not known. This sample is drawn from a study of OX40 agonist ivuxolimab in advanced cancers. Findings and limits, study-wide: Nonresponders, in some cases, also had low normalized T-cell clonal expansion. CD8+ T cells averaged more expanded clones than CD4+.

Sequenced by immunoSEQ multiplex PCR; TCRdb stores in-frame clones only, minus some. Here the sample spans tens of thousands of clones, over 80% being singletons. Trimming cost V 9 bases and J 2 bases; bases outside gene matches: 6. The CDR3 loop spans 14 amino acids. Germline loops: CDR1 MGHDK, CDR2 SYGVNS. Patients were ruled out by autoimmune disease history or systemic immunosuppression. The genes are TRBV25-1 and TRBJ2-2; 7 nucleotides line up with TRBD2. The sequenced sample was CD4+ or CD8+ T cells sorted from blood, obtained in a trial of the OX40 agonist ivuxolimab. The receptor was derived from an adult with an advanced solid tumor such as melanoma, head and neck, liver or kidney cancer. The CDR3 loop is CASMKAGNTGELFF. CDR3 bases: TGTGCCAGTATGAAAGCGGGAAACACCGGGGAGCTGTTTTTT. The whole variable domain, remainder taken from reference TRBV25-1 and TRBJ2-2, is EADIYQTPRYLVIGTGKKITLECSQTMGHDKMYWYQQDPGMELHLIHYSYGVNSTEKGDLSSESTVSRIRTEHFPLTLESARPSHTSQYLCASMKAGNTGELFFGEGSRLTVL.